This T cell receptor (beta chain) was profiled in a study of CD8 T cells in Susac syndrome. CDR1 is MNHNS, CDR2 SASEGT, per germline. This CDR3 is 13 amino acids long. Trimming stripped 8 bases from V and 1 base from J, with 10 bases between. Random hexamers served to reverse transcribe roughly 0.45 to 1 ug RNA. TCRdb reanalysed the immunoSEQ multiplex PCR reads using MiXCR and keeps one entry per CDR3 protein. The table lists more than 70,000 distinct CDR3 sequences, over 80% of them singletons. In contrast to the negatively isolated CD8+ and CD4+ T cells, TEMRA cells were FACS-enriched. The genes are TRBV6-1 and TRBJ2-3, with a possible D match to TRBD1 (6 bases). Source material: CD8+ T cells from PBMCs. This clonotype originated in a human donor in good health. The CDR3 DNA reads TGTGCCAGCGTCAACAGGGGCACAGATACGCAGTATTTT. As protein: CASVNRGTDTQYF.